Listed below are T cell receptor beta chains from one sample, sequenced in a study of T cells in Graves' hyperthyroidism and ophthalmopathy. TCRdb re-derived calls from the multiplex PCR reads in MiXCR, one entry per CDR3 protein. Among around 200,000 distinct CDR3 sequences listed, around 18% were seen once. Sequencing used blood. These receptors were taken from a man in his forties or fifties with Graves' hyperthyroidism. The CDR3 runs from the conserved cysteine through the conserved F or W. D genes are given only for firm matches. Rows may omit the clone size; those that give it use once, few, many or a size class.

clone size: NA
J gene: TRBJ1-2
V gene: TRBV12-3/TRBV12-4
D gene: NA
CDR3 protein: CASSPREEGGYTF
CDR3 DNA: TGTGCCAGCAGCCCCAGGGAGGAGGGTGGCTACACCTTC

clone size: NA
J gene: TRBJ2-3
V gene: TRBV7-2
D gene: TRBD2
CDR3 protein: CASSLSSRGGATQYF
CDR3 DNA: TGTGCCAGCAGCTTATCGTCCCGCGGGGGGGCCACGCAGTATTTT

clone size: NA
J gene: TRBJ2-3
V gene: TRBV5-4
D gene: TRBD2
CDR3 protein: CASSLTSGGAGDTQYF
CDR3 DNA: TGTGCCAGCAGCTTGACTAGCGGGGGCGCCGGGGATACGCAGTATTTT

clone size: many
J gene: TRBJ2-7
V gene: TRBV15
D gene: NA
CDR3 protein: CATSRVDRPRAYEQYF
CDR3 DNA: TGTGCCACCAGCAGAGTCGACCGCCCGAGAGCCTACGAGCAGTACTTC

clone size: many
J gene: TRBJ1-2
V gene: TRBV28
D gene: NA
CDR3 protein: CASSGRGVSGYTF
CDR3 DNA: TGTGCCAGCAGTGGCCGGGGAGTCTCTGGCTACACCTTC

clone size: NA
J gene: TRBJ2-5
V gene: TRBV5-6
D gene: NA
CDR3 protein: CASSIYRDGETQYF
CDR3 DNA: TGTGCCAGCAGCATATACAGGGATGGGGAGACCCAGTACTTC

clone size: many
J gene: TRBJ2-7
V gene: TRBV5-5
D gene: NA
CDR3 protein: CASSFGSSHSYEQYF
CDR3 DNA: TGTGCCAGCAGCTTTGGCAGCTCCCATTCCTACGAGCAGTACTTC

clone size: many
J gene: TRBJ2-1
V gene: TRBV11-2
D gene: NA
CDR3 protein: CASSSGPANEQFF
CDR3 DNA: TGTGCCAGCAGCTCCGGACCCGCCAATGAGCAGTTCTTC

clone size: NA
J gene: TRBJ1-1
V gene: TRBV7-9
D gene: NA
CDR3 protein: CASSLGYGRYWSEAFF
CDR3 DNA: TGTGCCAGCAGCTTAGGGTACGGCAGGTATTGGAGTGAAGCTTTCTTT

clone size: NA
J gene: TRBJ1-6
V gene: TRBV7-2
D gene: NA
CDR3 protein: CASSLDAVGYSPLHF
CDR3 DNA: TGTGCCAGCAGCTTAGACGCGGTGGGTTATTCACCCCTCCACTTT

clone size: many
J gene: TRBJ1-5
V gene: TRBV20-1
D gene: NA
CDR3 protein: CSAKTGNSNQPQHF
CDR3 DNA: TGCAGTGCCAAGACGGGAAATAGCAATCAGCCCCAGCATTTT

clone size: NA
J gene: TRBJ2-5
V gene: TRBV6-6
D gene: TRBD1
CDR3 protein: CASSYSGQGGETQYF
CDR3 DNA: TGTGCCAGCAGTTACTCTGGACAGGGTGGCGAGACCCAGTACTTC

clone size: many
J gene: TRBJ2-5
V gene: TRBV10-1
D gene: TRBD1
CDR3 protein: CASSRDRAEETQYF
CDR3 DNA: TGCGCCAGCAGTCGGGACAGGGCCGAAGAGACCCAGTACTTC

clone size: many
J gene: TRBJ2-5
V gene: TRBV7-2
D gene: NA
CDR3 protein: CASSLGSTRGQETQYF
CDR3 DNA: TGTGCCAGCAGCTTAGGGTCTACGAGGGGCCAAGAGACCCAGTACTTC

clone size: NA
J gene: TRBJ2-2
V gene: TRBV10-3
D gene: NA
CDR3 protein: CAIRGTANTGELFF
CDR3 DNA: TGTGCCATCAGGGGGACTGCGAACACCGGGGAGCTGTTTTTT

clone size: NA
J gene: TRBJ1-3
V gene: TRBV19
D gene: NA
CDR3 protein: CASSAGTPGNTIYF
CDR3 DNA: TGTGCCAGTAGTGCCGGGACGCCTGGAAACACCATATATTTT

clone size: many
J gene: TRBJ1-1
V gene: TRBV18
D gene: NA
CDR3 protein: CASSTEYTEAFF
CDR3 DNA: TGTGCCAGCTCGACAGAGTACACTGAAGCTTTCTTT

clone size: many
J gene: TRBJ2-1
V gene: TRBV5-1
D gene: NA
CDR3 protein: CASSLQGFGGQFF
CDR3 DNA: TGCGCCAGCAGCCTGCAGGGTTTCGGGGGGCAGTTCTTC

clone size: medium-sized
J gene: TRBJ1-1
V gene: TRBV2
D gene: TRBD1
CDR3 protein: CASSAGQGARTEAFF
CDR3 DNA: TGTGCCAGCAGTGCCGGACAGGGGGCAAGGACTGAAGCTTTCTTT

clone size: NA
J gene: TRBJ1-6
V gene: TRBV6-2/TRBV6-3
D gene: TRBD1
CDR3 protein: CASAFRDRSSPLHF
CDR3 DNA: TGTGCCAGTGCCTTCCGGGACAGGAGTTCACCCCTCCACTTT

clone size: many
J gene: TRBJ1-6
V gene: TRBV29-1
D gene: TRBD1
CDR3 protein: CSVLGQADSPLHF
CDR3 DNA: TGCAGCGTGCTCGGACAGGCCGATTCACCCCTCCACTTT

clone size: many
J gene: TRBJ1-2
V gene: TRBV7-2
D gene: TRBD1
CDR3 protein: CASSLGQGYGYTF
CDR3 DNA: TGTGCCAGCAGCCTGGGACAGGGGTATGGCTACACCTTC

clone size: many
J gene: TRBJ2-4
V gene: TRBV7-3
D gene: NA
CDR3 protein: CASSLTRRAKNIQYF
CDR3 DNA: TGTGCCAGCAGCTTAACTAGGAGGGCCAAAAACATTCAGTACTTC

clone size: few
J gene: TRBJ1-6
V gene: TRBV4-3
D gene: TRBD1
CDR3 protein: CASSQGQGLSPLHF
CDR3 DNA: TGCGCCAGCAGCCAAGGACAGGGTTTGTCACCCCTCCACTTT

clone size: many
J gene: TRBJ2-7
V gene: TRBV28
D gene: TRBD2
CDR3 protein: CACYSGTTTTYEQYF
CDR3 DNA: TGTGCCTGCTACTCCGGGACTACCACAACTTACGAGCAGTACTTC

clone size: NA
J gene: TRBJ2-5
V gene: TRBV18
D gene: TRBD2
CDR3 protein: CASSPTTSGGWKETQYF
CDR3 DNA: TGTGCCAGCTCACCGACGACTAGCGGGGGGTGGAAAGAGACCCAGTACTTC

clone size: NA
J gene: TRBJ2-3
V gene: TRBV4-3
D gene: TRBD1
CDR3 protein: CASSQDRPTGDNTDTQYF
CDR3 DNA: TGCGCCAGCAGCCAAGATAGGCCCACAGGGGACAACACAGATACGCAGTATTTT

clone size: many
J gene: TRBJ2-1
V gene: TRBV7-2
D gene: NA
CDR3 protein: CASSSARAASYNEQFF
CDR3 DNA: TGTGCCAGCAGCTCAGCTAGGGCTGCTTCCTACAATGAGCAGTTCTTC

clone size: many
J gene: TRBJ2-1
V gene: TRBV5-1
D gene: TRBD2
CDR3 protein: CASSLAGEMYNEQFF
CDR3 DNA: TGCGCCAGCAGTTTAGCGGGGGAAATGTACAATGAGCAGTTCTTC

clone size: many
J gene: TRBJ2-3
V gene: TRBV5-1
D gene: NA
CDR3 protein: CASSVRGARVVDTQYF
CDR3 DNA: TGCGCCAGCAGCGTGAGGGGGGCGCGAGTTGTAGATACGCAGTATTTT

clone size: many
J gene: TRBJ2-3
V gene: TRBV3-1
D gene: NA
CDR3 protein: CASSQENLHVDTQYF
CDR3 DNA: TGTGCCAGCAGCCAAGAAAATCTCCATGTAGATACGCAGTATTTT

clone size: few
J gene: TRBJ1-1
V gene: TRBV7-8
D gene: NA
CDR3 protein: CASSPGGMTEAFF
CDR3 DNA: TGTGCCAGCAGCCCCGGGGGAATGACTGAAGCTTTCTTT

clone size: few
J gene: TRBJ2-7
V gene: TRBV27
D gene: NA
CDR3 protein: CASSLNSLSSYEQYF
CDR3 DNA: TGTGCCAGCAGTTTAAACAGCCTCAGCTCCTACGAGCAGTACTTC

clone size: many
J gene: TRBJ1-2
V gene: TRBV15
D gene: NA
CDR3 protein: CATSRDSYGYTF
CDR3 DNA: TGTGCCACCAGCAGGGACAGCTATGGCTACACCTTC

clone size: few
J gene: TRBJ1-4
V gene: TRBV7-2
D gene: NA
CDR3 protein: CASSLSFRNEKLFF
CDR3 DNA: TGTGCCAGCAGCTTATCCTTCCGTAATGAAAAACTGTTTTTT

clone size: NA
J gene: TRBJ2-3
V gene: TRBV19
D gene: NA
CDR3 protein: CATKPTATEDTQYF
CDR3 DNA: TGTGCCACCAAACCGACGGCCACCGAAGATACGCAGTATTTT

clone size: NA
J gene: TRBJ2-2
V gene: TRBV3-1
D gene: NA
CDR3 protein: CASSQEMVGGANTGELFF
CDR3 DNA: TGTGCCAGCAGCCAAGAAATGGTCGGAGGGGCGAACACCGGGGAGCTGTTTTTT

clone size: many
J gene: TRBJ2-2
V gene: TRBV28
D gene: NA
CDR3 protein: CASISNTGELFF
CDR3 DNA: TGTGCCAGCATCTCTAACACCGGGGAGCTGTTTTTT

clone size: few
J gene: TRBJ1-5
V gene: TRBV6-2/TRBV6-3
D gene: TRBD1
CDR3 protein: CASSHRGHNQPQHF
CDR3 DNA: TGTGCCAGCAGTCACAGGGGGCACAATCAGCCCCAGCATTTT

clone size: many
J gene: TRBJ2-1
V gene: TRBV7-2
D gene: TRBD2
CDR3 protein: CASSLVSGVYNEQFF
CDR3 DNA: TGTGCCAGCAGCTTAGTGAGCGGGGTCTACAATGAGCAGTTCTTC

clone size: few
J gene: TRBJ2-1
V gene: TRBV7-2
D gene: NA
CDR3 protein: CASSLTGPLYNEQFF
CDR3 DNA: TGTGCCAGCAGCTTGACGGGACCGCTCTACAATGAGCAGTTCTTC

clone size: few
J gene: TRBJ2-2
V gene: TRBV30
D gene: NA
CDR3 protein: CAWRSYRANTGELFF
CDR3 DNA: TGTGCCTGGAGGTCATACAGGGCGAACACCGGGGAGCTGTTTTTT

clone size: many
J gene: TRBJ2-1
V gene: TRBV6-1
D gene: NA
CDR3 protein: CASRPHGGNEQFF
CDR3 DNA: TGTGCCAGCAGACCCCACGGGGGAAATGAGCAGTTCTTC

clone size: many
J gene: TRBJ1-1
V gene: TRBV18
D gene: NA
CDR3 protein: CASSPQENTEAFF
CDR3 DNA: TGTGCCAGCTCACCCCAGGAGAACACTGAAGCTTTCTTT

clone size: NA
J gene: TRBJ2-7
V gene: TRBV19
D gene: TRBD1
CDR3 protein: CASKKGQGIPYEQYF
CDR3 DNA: TGTGCCAGTAAAAAGGGACAGGGGATCCCATACGAGCAGTACTTC

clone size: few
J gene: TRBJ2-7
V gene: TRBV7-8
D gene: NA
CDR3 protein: CASSLSRSSYEQYF
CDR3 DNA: TGTGCCAGCAGCTTATCCAGAAGCTCCTACGAGCAGTACTTC

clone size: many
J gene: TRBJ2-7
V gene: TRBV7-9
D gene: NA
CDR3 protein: CASTRQPRDEQYF
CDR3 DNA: TGTGCCTCCACCAGGCAGCCAAGGGACGAGCAGTACTTC

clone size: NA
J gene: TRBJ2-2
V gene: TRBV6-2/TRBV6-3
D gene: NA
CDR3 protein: CASSYSWTTTGELFF
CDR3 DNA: TGTGCCAGCAGTTACTCGTGGACAACCACCGGGGAGCTGTTTTTT

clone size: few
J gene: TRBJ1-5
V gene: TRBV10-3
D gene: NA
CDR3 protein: CAISATNSNQPQHF
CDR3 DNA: TGTGCCATCAGTGCTACGAATAGCAATCAGCCCCAGCATTTT

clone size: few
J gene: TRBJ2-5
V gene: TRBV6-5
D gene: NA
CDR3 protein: CASSYSPGAGETQYF
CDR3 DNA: TGTGCCAGCAGTTACTCGCCAGGGGCCGGGGAGACCCAGTACTTC

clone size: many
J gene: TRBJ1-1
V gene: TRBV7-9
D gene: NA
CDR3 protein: CASSLLSGQNTEAFF
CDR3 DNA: TGTGCCAGCAGCTTACTTAGCGGACAGAACACTGAAGCTTTCTTT

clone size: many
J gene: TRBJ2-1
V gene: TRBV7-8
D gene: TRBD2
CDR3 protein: CASSLARTRDNEQFF
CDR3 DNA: TGTGCCAGCAGCTTAGCAAGGACTAGAGACAATGAGCAGTTCTTC

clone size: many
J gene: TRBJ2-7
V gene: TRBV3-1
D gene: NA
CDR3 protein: CASSRMNEQYF
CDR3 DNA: TGTGCCAGCAGCCGAATGAATGAGCAGTACTTC

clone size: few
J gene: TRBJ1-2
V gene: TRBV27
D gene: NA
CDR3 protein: CASSFGPTYGYTF
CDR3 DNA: TGTGCCAGCAGTTTTGGGCCTACTTATGGCTACACCTTC

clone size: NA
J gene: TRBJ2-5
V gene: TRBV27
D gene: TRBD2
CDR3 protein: CASSSLLRGGGETQYF
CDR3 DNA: TGTGCCAGCAGTTCCCTATTACGAGGCGGGGGGGAGACCCAGTACTTC